These 24 T cell receptor beta chains were sequenced from one sample in a study of response to subunit inactivated influenza vaccine. TCRdb called the RT-PCR reads again in MiXCR, with one record for every CDR3 protein. The repertoire holds 450,000 to 700,000 distinct CDR3 sequences, with 14% as singletons. The material sequenced was PBMCs from blood, taken about 11 days after vaccination. The receptors come from a man aged 50-60 years who received an inactivated influenza vaccine.

This clonotype was recorded many times. J is TRBJ2-2 and V is TRBV4-2; 8 bases line up with TRBD2. Per the germline V gene, CDR1 is LGHNA and CDR2 is YNFKEQ. CDR3 size: 16 residues. V trimming: 0 bases; J trimming: 7 bases; junction bases outside the gene matches: 7. CDR3 DNA: TGTGCCAGCAGCCAAGATGGGGAGCGGGAGAGCGGGGAGCTGTTTTTT. Its translation: CASSQDGERESGELFF.

This rearrangement joins TRBV10-3 to TRBJ2-2; TRBD1 might be the D (6 bases). Per the germline V gene, CDR1 is ENHRY and CDR2 is SYGVKD. The V end was cut by 3 bases, the J end by 6 bases, with 14 bases between. The CDR3 totals 15 residues. As DNA, the CDR3 is TGTGCCATCAGTGACCGGGCAGGGGCGGCCGGGGAGCTGTTTTTT. It specifies CAISDRAGAAGELFF.

The V and J genes are TRBV9 and TRBJ2-1, with D perhaps given as TRBD1 or TRBD2 (6 bases each). This CDR3 has 13 residues. Germline V CDR1 and CDR2: SGDLS, YYNGEE. V was shortened by 8 bases and J by 9 bases, with 18 bases between the two germline ends. The CDR3 DNA is TGTGCCAGTGGGGGCGGGATGGCGGGTGAGCAGTTCTTC. It translates to CASGGGMAGEQFF.

This clonotype was picked up a small number of times. V and J are TRBV30 and TRBJ2-2, with 15 positions matching TRBD2. Germline CDR1 reads GTSNPN; CDR2 reads SVGIG (reference sequence). This CDR3 contains 18 residues. Trimming took 4 bases from V and 4 from J; bases not matched to a gene: 10. Here the CDR3 DNA reads TGTGCCTGGAACTCCGGACTAGCGGGAGGGCTTACCACCGGGGAGCTGTTTTTT. Amino acid sequence: CAWNSGLAGGLTTGELFF.

This clonotype was counted many times. The chain recombines TRBV5-8 with TRBJ2-1; the D gene is possibly TRBD2 (6 bases). V lost 5 bases, J lost 2 bases, and 8 bases lay in between. The CDR3 consists of 13 residues. CDR1 and CDR2 from the germline V gene are SGHTS and YDEGEE. Here the CDR3 reads CASRWTTYNEQFF. The CDR3 region has the DNA TGTGCCAGCAGGTGGACTACCTACAATGAGCAGTTCTTC.

The chain is built from TRBV7-3 and TRBJ2-1; D may be TRBD1 (6 bases). CDR3 size: 19 residues. Germline CDR1 SGHTA, CDR2 FQGTGA. Trimming stripped 5 bases from V and 4 bases from J, with 27 bases between. CDR3 sequence: CASSPLGGRPPLSYNEQFF. CDR3 bases: TGTGCCAGCAGCCCCCTAGGGGGTAGACCGCCCCTCTCTTACAATGAGCAGTTCTTC.

This sequence joins TRBV18 and TRBJ2-1; 9 bases match TRBD1. After removal of 3 bases from V and 7 bases from J, the junction contained 16 bases not matched to a gene. CDR1 KGHSH and CDR2 LQKENI come from the germline V gene. There are 18 residues in the CDR3. In DNA, the CDR3 is TGTGCCAGCTCACCCCAATTACCCGGGACAGGGAATTTGAATGAGCAGTTCTTC. Translated, it gives CASSPQLPGTGNLNEQFF.

This clonotype was counted ten times or more. The chain combines TRBV4-1 with TRBJ2-3; either TRBD1 or TRBD2 may fit D (5 bases each). With 0 bases removed from V and 5 bases from J, the gap between germline ends came to 24 bases. This CDR3 is built from 19 residues. The germline gives CDR1 MGHRA, CDR2 YSYEKL. The CDR3 bases are TGCGCCAGCAGCCAAGATTTTTGGCCTAGCAGGGCTGTAGGAGATACGCAGTATTTT. Translating it yields CASSQDFWPSRAVGDTQYF.

The chain couples TRBV3-1 to TRBJ2-7; possibly TRBD1 for D (6 bases). Trimming cost V 0 bases and J 5 bases, with 14 bases left between them. The germline CDR1 and CDR2 sequences are LGHDT and YNNKEL (reference sequence). The CDR3 covers 15 residues. The CDR3 DNA sequence: TGTGCCAGCAGCCAAGATCAGACAGGTATCAACGAGCAGTACTTC. As protein: CASSQDQTGINEQYF.

This rearrangement joins TRBV20-1 to TRBJ1-5, with TRBD1 matching 7 bases. The ends lost 4 bases at V and 4 bases at J; junction bases unmatched: 7. Germline V gives CDR1 DFQATT, CDR2 SNEGSKA (reference sequence). The CDR3 has 14 amino acids. In DNA form, the CDR3 reads TGCAGTGCTAATTCCGGGACAGTTAATCAGCCCCAGCATTTT. Translating it yields CSANSGTVNQPQHF.

The chain recombines TRBV4-2 with TRBJ2-2; D is unclear. The V gene lost 8 bases and the J gene lost 0 bases, with 10 bases spanning the gap. CDR1 and CDR2 (germline): LGHNA, YNFKEQ. The length of the CDR3 is 14 residues. CDR3 loop: CASGGRSNTGELFF. The CDR3 coding sequence is TGTGCCAGCGGCGGACGGTCGAACACCGGGGAGCTGTTTTTT.

The chain joins TRBV24-1 to TRBJ2-5, with a tentative D call TRBD1 (6 bases). V was shortened by 4 bases and J by 1 base, with 15 bases between the two germline ends. The CDR3 consists of 16 residues. Germline CDR1 KGHDR, CDR2 SFDVKD. As DNA, the CDR3 is TGTGCCACCAGTGACCGCCAGGGGAGAGGCCAAGAGACCCAGTACTTC. This encodes CATSDRQGRGQETQYF.

The genes are TRBV7-9 and TRBJ1-6, with TRBD1 matching 8 bases. Trimming removed 1 base from V and 7 bases from J; junction bases left unmatched: 3. This CDR3 is 15 amino acids long. CDR1 and CDR2 (germline): SEHNR, FQNEAQ (reference sequence). As DNA, the CDR3 is TGTGCCAGCAGCTTAGATCAGGGGGCAAATTCACCCCTCCACTTT. Its translation is CASSLDQGANSPLHF.

The chain uses TRBV24-1 and TRBJ2-5, with TRBD1 matching over 7 bases. The ends lost 5 bases at V and 2 bases at J; junction bases unmatched: 7. CDR1 KGHDR and CDR2 SFDVKD come from the germline V gene. There are 15 residues in the CDR3. CDR3 bases: TGTGCCACCAGTGGGGACAGATCGAAACAAGAGACCCAGTACTTC. It yields the protein CATSGDRSKQETQYF.

The chain recombines TRBV4-3 with TRBJ2-3; 10 positions agree with TRBD2. J was trimmed by 6 bases and V by 0 bases; bases with no gene match: 9. The CDR3 runs 17 residues. Germline CDR1 LGHNA, CDR2 YSLEER. CDR3 sequence: CASSQDTASGRFDTQYF. As DNA, the CDR3 is TGCGCCAGCAGCCAAGATACTGCTAGCGGGAGATTTGATACGCAGTATTTT.

The table lists this clonotype with a few counts. The chain carries TRBV28 and TRBJ1-1; D is possibly TRBD1 (6 bases). V lost 5 bases, J lost 10 bases, and 20 bases lay in between. The CDR3 is 14 residues long. The germline V gene encodes CDR1 MDHEN and CDR2 SYDVKM. The CDR3 reads CASSGREGGGPAFF. CDR3 bases: TGTGCCAGCAGTGGTAGGGAGGGCGGGGGGCCAGCTTTCTTT.

This chain connects TRBV9 to TRBJ2-5; 9 bases agree with TRBD1. Trimming cost V 0 bases and J 4 bases; bases outside gene matches: 4. Germline V CDR1 and CDR2: SGDLS, YYNGEE. CDR3 length equals 15 residues. The CDR3 DNA reads TGTGCCAGCAGCGTAGGGGACAGGGAAGGAGAGACCCAGTACTTC. Residues: CASSVGDREGETQYF. Looking up the rest from reference TRBV9 and TRBJ2-5 gives the full variable domain: DSGVTQTPKHLITATGQRVTLRCSPRSGDLSVYWYQQSLDQGLQFLIQYYNGEERAKGNILERFSAQQFPDLHSELNLSSLELGDSALYFCASSVGDREGETQYFGPGTRLLVL.

This clonotype was picked up many times. V usage is TRBV4-1 and J usage is TRBJ2-5, with D perhaps TRBD1 or TRBD2 (5 bases each). Germline V CDR1 and CDR2: MGHRA, YSYEKL. V lost 5 bases and J lost 1, with 14 bases in between. CDR3 length equals 15 residues. CDR3 region: CASSRLSGTQETQYF. The CDR3 region has the DNA TGCGCCAGCAGCAGACTTTCGGGGACCCAAGAGACCCAGTACTTC.

The chain employs TRBV20-1 and TRBJ2-1; D call uncertain. The CDR3 length is 14 residues. The V gene lost 2 bases and the J gene lost 0 bases, with 8 bases spanning the gap. Looked up from germline, CDR1 is DFQATT and CDR2 is SNEGSKA (reference sequence). The CDR3: CSARLKSSYNEQFF. CDR3 DNA: TGCAGTGCTAGACTGAAGAGCTCCTACAATGAGCAGTTCTTC.

This clonotype was seen only a few times. This chain uses TRBV4-1 with TRBJ1-6; D not certain. V lost 0 bases and J lost 6, with 6 bases in between. The length of the CDR3 is 14 residues. From germline, CDR1 is MGHRA and CDR2 YSYEKL. The CDR3 loop reads CASSQENVNSPLHF. CDR3 sequence (DNA): TGCGCCAGCAGCCAAGAGAACGTTAATTCACCCCTCCACTTT.

Details on this clonotype: Relative to the germline gene, one junction end is altered; a read error may explain this. The chain joins TRBV7-7 to TRBJ2-1, with D possibly TRBD2 on 7 matching bases. Germline CDR1 SSHAT, CDR2 FNYEAQ (reference sequence). This CDR3 is 15 amino acids long. The CDR3 loop is CASSLAPRGGYEQFF. The CDR3 DNA follows: TGTGCTAGCAGCTTAGCCCCTCGCGGGGGCTATGAGCAGTTCTTC.

This clonotype was counted a few times. V gene TRBV10-3 combines with J gene TRBJ1-3; D is uncertain. Germline CDR1 ENHRY, CDR2 SYGVKD. This CDR3 has 13 amino acids. Between the trimmed V and J ends, which lost 5 bases and 3 bases, there was a span of 8 bases. The CDR3 sequence is CAISHENGNTIYF. The CDR3 nucleotides are TGTGCCATCAGTCACGAGAATGGAAACACCATATATTTT.

This clonotype showed up many times. The gene calls are TRBV10-3 and TRBJ2-1, with 13 positions matching TRBD2. Germline loops: CDR1 ENHRY, CDR2 SYGVKD. The trim removed 2 bases at V and 10 bases at J, leaving 5 bases unmatched. The CDR3 consists of 15 residues. The CDR3: CAISEGLAGVWEQFF. As DNA, the CDR3 is TGTGCCATCAGTGAGGGACTAGCGGGAGTATGGGAGCAGTTCTTC.

This clonotype was counted between two and nine times. The rearrangement joins TRBV6-2 or TRBV6-3 to TRBJ2-5; no reliable D call. V was cut by 7 bases and J by 5 bases, with 11 bases left in between. Germline assignment: CDR1 MNHEY and CDR2 SVGEGT. The CDR3 totals 12 residues. This chain's CDR3 is CASKGLFETQYF. Here the CDR3 DNA reads TGTGCCAGCAAGGGTCTTTTTGAGACCCAGTACTTC.